The TCR beta chain described here comes from a study of cytomegalovirus exposure and HLA in healthy donors. 60 Vbeta and 13 Jbeta primers were used in PCR. Repertoires were generated with immunoSEQ multiplex PCR, while TCRdb's copy carries only in-frame clones and drops some. The repertoire holds some 180,000 clones, 80% seen once, with approximately 2.1% in the top ten. The CDR3 has 18 amino acids. V lost 4 bases to trimming and J lost 3 bases; unmatched junction nucleotides: 7. CDR1 and CDR2 from the germline V gene are PRHDT and FYEKMQ (reference sequence). Sequenced input: PBMCs. V usage is TRBV13 and J usage is TRBJ2-6; 12 bases fit TRBD2. The TCR was taken from a woman younger than 45 in good health and CMV-seronegative. CDR3 region: CASSSPSGGVVGANVLTF. In nucleotides, the CDR3 is TGTGCCAGCAGCTCCCCTAGCGGGGGGGTGGTTGGGGCCAACGTCCTGACTTTC.